This T cell receptor delta chain was recovered during a study of γδ T cells in repeated Plasmodium falciparum infection. Study background: Over approximately 640 days, donors received four mosquito-bite P. falciparum NF54 infections.

This clone has just a few counts. The antigen remains undetermined. TCRdb's protein, taken from a much larger clone, differs from this DNA's translation at residue 8, likely owing to a read error; the protein displayed comes from the DNA. Study-wide results and limits: Over time and infection, Vgamma9/Vdelta2+ repertoires remained highly stable and polyclonal.

Gammadelta T cells were flow-sorted from PBMC into Vgamma9/Vdelta2+ and Vdelta2-negative populations for bulk analysis. CDR3 length equals 24 residues. CDR1 and CDR2 (germline): TSWWSYY, QGS. Trimming took off 4 bases at V and 0 bases at J, with 39 bases between the two ends. TRG and TRD sequences were obtained from every sorted gammadelta sample. TCRdb re-called clones from the multiplex PCR reads via CATT. The data contain 85,000 to 95,000 delta-chain clones, 1.4% of them seen just once; the ten biggest clones take up under 9.5%. The clonotype was recovered from a pool of human donors (malaria-infected and uninfected, not separated). This chain links TRDV1 with TRDJ1; TRDD3 is a possible D gene (6 bases). Matching the DNA to germline supplied the J gene, which TCRdb does not give. Sequenced input: gamma-delta T cells from blood. CDR3 in amino acids: CALGVTSCFGSNTGRLGYTDKLIF. DNA for the CDR3: TGTGCTCTTGGGGTCACCTCCTGCTTCGGATCAAATACTGGGCGACTAGGGTACACCGATAAACTCATCTTT.